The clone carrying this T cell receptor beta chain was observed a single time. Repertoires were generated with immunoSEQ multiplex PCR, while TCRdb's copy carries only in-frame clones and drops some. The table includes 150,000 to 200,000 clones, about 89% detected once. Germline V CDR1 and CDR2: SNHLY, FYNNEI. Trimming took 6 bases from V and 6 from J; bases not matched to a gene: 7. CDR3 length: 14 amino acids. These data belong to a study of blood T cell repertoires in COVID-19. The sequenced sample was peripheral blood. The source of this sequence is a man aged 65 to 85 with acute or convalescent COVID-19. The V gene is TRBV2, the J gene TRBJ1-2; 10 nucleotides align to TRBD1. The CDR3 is CASSRDRGGNGYTF. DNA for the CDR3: TGTGCCAGCAGCCGGGACAGGGGAGGGAATGGCTACACCTTC.